Included here is one T cell receptor beta chain sequence, with context. Produced via immunoSEQ multiplex PCR; TCRdb's table is partial and in-frame only. The sample records 100,000 to 150,000 clones, roughly 92% being singletons. The data stem from a study of T cell responses to AZD1222 COVID-19 vaccine. Sequencing used peripheral blood, obtained 28 days after the second AZD1222 dose. This receptor was obtained from an adult who received the AZD1222 COVID-19 vaccine.

The CDR3 loop is CASSATGTGELFF. The CDR3 DNA reads TGTGCCAGCAGCGCGACAGGGACCGGGGAGCTGTTTTTT. The chain is built from TRBV7-8 and TRBJ2-2, with 7 bases that match TRBD1. Losses at the gene ends were 5 bases for V and 5 bases for J; bases not matched to a gene: 2. The V gene's germline CDR1 is SGHVS and CDR2 FQNEAQ. The CDR3 totals 13 residues.